One sample yielded the 18 T cell receptor beta chains listed below, sequenced in a study of spatial heterogeneity in lung cancer (dated by TCRdb to between 2018 and 2021). According to the study, the label for this sample's time point signals: sample taken at primary tumor resection. TCR sequencing used whole RNA extracted from tumor and nontumor lung tissue, or from cryopreserved PBMC samples, without cell sorting. The protocol used for the library was 5' RACE. The reads were generated on a NextSeq 500. Using fastp at Q25 and MiXCR, TCRdb reprocessed the public reads and kept productive beta chains. Each entry merges the rows of one CDR3 protein and shows their most common DNA and genes. The sample profile shows tens of thousands of distinct CDR3 sequences; approximately 6.5% of them were found once. The top ten constitute 35% to 55% of the sample. The starting material was PBMCs, obtained at surgery. These receptors all stem from a female donor with early-stage non-small cell lung cancer.

This clonotype was counted at least ten times. This chain connects TRBV5-6 to TRBJ1-5; D gene uncertain. Trimming took 4 bases from V and 2 from J, leaving 10 bases between them. This CDR3 region has 14 residues. Germline-derived CDR1 and CDR2 are SGHDT and YYEEEE. Written as DNA, the CDR3 is TGTGCCAGCAGCGATCGCGGACGCAATCAGCCCCAGCATTTT. As protein: CASSDRGRNQPQHF.

This CDR3 is CASSSLNEKLFF. In DNA form, the CDR3 reads TGTGCCAGCAGCTCCCTTAATGAAAAACTGTTTTTT. V and J are TRBV7-9 and TRBJ1-4; D is ambiguous. The CDR3 sequence is 12 residues long. The V end was cut by 4 bases, the J end by 4 bases, with 4 bases between. CDR1 is SEHNR, CDR2 FQNEAQ, per germline (reference sequence). Based on the CDR3 plus reference TRBV7-9 and TRBJ1-4, the full variable domain is DTGVSQNPRHKITKRGQNVTFRCDPISEHNRLYWYRQTLGQGPEFLTYFQNEAQLEKSRLLSDRFSAERPKGSFSTLEIQRTEQGDSAMYLCASSSLNEKLFFGSGTQLSVL.

This clonotype has a handful of counts. The rearrangement uses TRBV9 and TRBJ2-7; possibly TRBD2 for D (5 bases). V dropped 0 bases and J dropped 5 bases, with 12 bases sitting between them. From germline, CDR1 is SGDLS and CDR2 YYNGEE. This CDR3 region has 14 residues. CDR3 loop: CASSVAGYFDEQYF. The CDR3 nucleotides read TGTGCCAGCAGCGTAGCGGGATACTTCGACGAGCAGTACTTC.

This clonotype was counted a few times. V is TRBV5-1 and J is TRBJ2-3; 15 bases line up with TRBD2. The germline V gene has CDR1 SGHRS and CDR2 YFSETQ. V gave up 4 bases and J gave up 3 bases; unmatched junction bases: 9. The CDR3 contains 18 residues. The chain's CDR3 is CASSPGLAGGLVTDTQYF. DNA for the CDR3: TGCGCCAGCAGCCCTGGACTAGCGGGGGGGCTGGTTACAGATACGCAGTATTTT.

This clonotype turned up a few times. The rearrangement joins TRBV2 to TRBJ2-4; 7 positions match TRBD2. The CDR3 has 13 residues. Per germline, CDR1 SNHLY and CDR2 FYNNEI. Trimming cost V 7 bases and J 8 bases; bases outside gene matches: 8. The CDR3 here is CASKKEGGHIQYF. As DNA, the CDR3 is TGTGCCAGCAAGAAGGAGGGAGGGCACATTCAGTACTTC.

This clonotype was counted only a few times. The rearrangement links TRBV4-1 to TRBJ2-7; TRBD1 is a possible D gene (7 bases). The length of the CDR3 is 16 residues. With 3 bases removed from V and 0 bases from J, the gap between germline ends came to 15 bases. The germline V gene encodes CDR1 MGHRA and CDR2 YSYEKL. The CDR3 DNA is TGCGCCAGCAGCCACAGGGGGGCAGCGAGCTCCTACGAGCAGTACTTC. Protein product: CASSHRGAASSYEQYF.

This chain connects TRBV28 to TRBJ1-1, with 9 positions matching TRBD1. Germline-derived CDR1 and CDR2 are MDHEN and SYDVKM. J lost 10 bases, V lost 7 bases, and 7 bases had no gene match. The CDR3 totals 12 residues. CDR3 bases: TGTGCCAGCACCACAGGGGGCTACGGAGCTTTCTTT. Translating gives CASTTGGYGAFF.

The chain is built from TRBV18 and TRBJ1-1, with D possibly TRBD1 on 6 matching bases. Trimming stripped 1 base from V and 7 bases from J, with 16 bases between. CDR3 length equals 15 residues. Germline V CDR1 and CDR2: KGHSH, LQKENI. The CDR3, as DNA: TGTGCCAGCTCACCACGGGACATTTTATTCGTTGAAGCTTTCTTT. It translates to CASSPRDILFVEAFF.

This clonotype is a singleton in its sample. The V gene is TRBV5-1, the J gene TRBJ2-5; TRBD1 aligns across 7 bases. Trimming cost V 4 bases and J 3 bases; bases outside gene matches: 6. The CDR3 is 14 amino acids. Germline CDR1 reads SGHRS; CDR2 reads YFSETQ. The CDR3, as DNA: TGCGCCAGCAGCACCGGGACAGAGGAAGAGACCCAGTACTTC. This gives the protein CASSTGTEEETQYF.

This clonotype has ten or more counts. The chain joins TRBV13 to TRBJ2-7; D gene uncertain. Trimming removed 0 bases from V and 3 bases from J, with 9 bases in between. From germline, CDR1 is PRHDT and CDR2 FYEKMQ (reference sequence). CDR3 length: 14 amino acids. CDR3 amino acids: CASSLGQAVYEQYF. The CDR3 DNA reads TGTGCCAGCAGCTTAGGCCAGGCGGTCTACGAGCAGTACTTC.

The chain uses TRBV12-3 or TRBV12-4 and TRBJ1-5; 9 bases fit TRBD1. With 5 bases clipped from V and 4 bases from J, the junction kept 12 bases outside the gene matches. This CDR3 contains 17 residues. The CDR3 coding sequence is TGTGCCAGCAGTCCTGGGACAGGGAGAGGGCCGAATCAGCCCCAGCATTTT. The encoded protein is CASSPGTGRGPNQPQHF.

This clonotype was detected only a few times. This chain joins TRBV7-9 and TRBJ1-1; maybe TRBD1 (5 bases). The CDR3 is 15 amino acids. The V gene lost 7 bases and the J gene lost 4 bases, with 19 bases spanning the gap. In germline, CDR1 is SEHNR, CDR2 FQNEAQ (reference sequence). CDR3 in amino acids: CASTSFGGIGTEAFF. The CDR3 nucleotides read TGTGCCAGCACCTCCTTTGGGGGGATTGGCACTGAAGCTTTCTTT.

This CDR3 reads CASSPRAGGGINEQFF. CDR3 bases: TGTGCCAGCAGCCCCCGTGCGGGGGGAGGGATCAATGAGCAGTTCTTC. V is TRBV7-3 and J is TRBJ2-1; 8 bases map to TRBD2. Germline CDR1 and CDR2: SGHTA and FQGTGA. The CDR3 totals 16 residues. V lost 5 bases and J lost 6; bases outside the gene matches: 12.

The CDR3 loop is CASSVGDRSTDTQYF. The DNA for the CDR3 is TGTGCCAGCAGCGTAGGAGACAGGAGCACAGATACGCAGTATTTT. The gene calls are TRBV9 and TRBJ2-3; D might be TRBD1 (6 bases). CDR1 and CDR2 from the germline V gene are SGDLS and YYNGEE. The length of the CDR3 is 15 residues. The V gene lost 0 bases and the J gene lost 0 bases, with 8 bases spanning the gap.

This clonotype appeared many times. The rearrangement links TRBV11-2 to TRBJ2-5; D remains unclear. CDR3 length: 13 amino acids. Germline assignment: CDR1 SGHAT and CDR2 FQNNGV. V lost 1 base, J lost 2 bases, and 5 bases lay in between. The CDR3 protein is CASSLAQQETQYF. The CDR3 DNA reads as TGTGCCAGCAGCTTAGCGCAGCAAGAGACCCAGTACTTC.

This clonotype was seen ten or more times. The V and J genes are TRBV7-9 and TRBJ1-1, with a weak D call TRBD1 (6 bases). The CDR3 runs 14 residues. Germline CDR1 and CDR2: SEHNR and FQNEAQ (reference sequence). V lost 3 bases and J 11 bases, leaving 19 bases between the germline ends. The CDR3 DNA is TGTGCCAGCAGCTTGGCAACAGGGAATCTGAGGGCTTTCTTT. Amino acids: CASSLATGNLRAFF.

The chain recombines TRBV7-9 with TRBJ1-1; D is possibly TRBD1 (5 bases). Germline V gene sequence: CDR1 SEHNR, CDR2 FQNEAQ (reference sequence). V was cut by 3 bases and J by 6 bases, with 11 bases left in between. The length of the CDR3 is 13 residues. CDR3 sequence (DNA): TGTGCCAGCAGCTTGGGTACAGGCCCTGAAGCTTTCTTT. It specifies CASSLGTGPEAFF.

Only a few counts were recorded for this clonotype. The CDR3, as DNA: TGTGCCAGCAGCCCAACAGGTCGGGGCCCCTACGAGCAGTACTTC. It translates to CASSPTGRGPYEQYF. The rearrangement links TRBV9 to TRBJ2-7, with D perhaps being TRBD1 or TRBD2 (5 bases each). CDR3 length: 15 amino acids. Germline values: CDR1 SGDLS, CDR2 YYNGEE. V lost 4 bases and J 2 bases, leaving 16 bases between the germline ends.